The 14 T cell receptor beta chains listed next were all sequenced from one sample in a study of shared clonotypes between healthy human individuals. CD8 cells regarded as naive lacked CD45RO, were positively chosen for CCR7, and omitted terminally differentiated effector memory CD45RA+ cells. Only in-frame clones appear in the TCRdb table, and some are missing; sequencing was by immunoSEQ multiplex PCR. The data show about 2,100,000 clones, with roughly 91% seen just once and 1.5% to 2% held by the top ten. The specimen sequenced was naive CD8+ T cells from PBMCs. The receptors shown here come from a man younger than 35 in good health. Some clones in this sample may be carry-over from other donors' samples.

V usage is TRBV5-8 and J usage is TRBJ1-5, with D possibly matching TRBD1 (5 bases). V was trimmed by 4 bases and J by 7 bases, leaving 15 bases between them. This CDR3 contains 14 residues. Looked up from germline, CDR1 is SGHTS and CDR2 is YDEGEE. This chain's CDR3 is CASSLGYRGQPQHF. CDR3 bases: TGTGCCAGCAGCCTGGGATACCGGGGCCAGCCCCAGCATTTT.

V and J are TRBV10-2 and TRBJ2-7; 8 bases are a match to TRBD1. This CDR3 is 15 amino acids long. Germline V gene lookup returns CDR1 WSHSY and CDR2 SAAADI. Trimming cost V 6 bases and J 6 bases; bases outside gene matches: 13. The CDR3 nucleotides are TGCGCCAGCAGACAACATGGGGCAGGGGGCCGCGAGCAGTACTTC. It yields the protein CASRQHGAGGREQYF.

The V call is TRBV7-9, the J call TRBJ2-5; TRBD1 aligns across 8 bases. The V and J ends lost 7 bases and 5 bases, in that order; junction bases with no gene match: 9. The CDR3 runs to 14 residues. Germline-derived CDR1 and CDR2 are SEHNR and FQNEAQ (reference sequence). CDR3 sequence (DNA): TGTGCCAGCATGGCAGGGGGCGATTGGGAGACCCAGTACTTC. This codes for CASMAGGDWETQYF.

The chain recombines TRBV20-1 with TRBJ2-1, with D unclear. Germline CDR1 DFQATT, CDR2 SNEGSKA (reference sequence). The ends were cut back, 6 bases at V and 9 bases at J, with 3 bases in the middle. This CDR3 has 8 amino acids. CDR3 nucleotides: TGCAGTGCGACTGAGCAGTTCTTC. Its translation is CSATEQFF.

This sequence joins TRBV7-2 and TRBJ1-1, with D perhaps matching TRBD1 (6 bases). V lost 3 bases and J lost 2, with 10 bases in between. The CDR3 covers 14 residues. Looked up from germline, CDR1 is SGHTA and CDR2 is FQGNSA. CDR3: CASSFRTVNTEAFF. In DNA, the CDR3 is TGTGCCAGCAGCTTCCGGACAGTCAACACTGAAGCTTTCTTT.

On this clone: Other DNA sequences in the sample encode the same CDR3. The chain links TRBV27 to TRBJ2-5; D is unresolved. CDR3 length: 13 amino acids. Deletions cut 4 bases from V and 1 base from J, with 7 bases between. CDR1 and CDR2 from the germline V gene are MNHEY and SMNVEV (reference sequence). As DNA, the CDR3 is TGTGCCAGCAGTTGGGGATCCCAAGAGACCCAGTACTTC. Translated: CASSWGSQETQYF.

Only one count was recorded for this clone. V is TRBV27 and J is TRBJ2-3; no clear D gene. This CDR3 has 12 amino acids. Trimming left V 6 bases short and J 5 bases short, with 9 bases between. CDR1 and CDR2 from the germline V gene are MNHEY and SMNVEV (reference sequence). DNA of the CDR3: TGTGCCAGCAGCTACAGAGGAGATACGCAGTATTTT. Protein product: CASSYRGDTQYF.

V gene TRBV27 combines with J gene TRBJ2-7; D might be TRBD2 (6 bases). Germline CDR1 MNHEY, CDR2 SMNVEV (reference sequence). The germline V and J ends were trimmed by 1 base and 1 base, with 14 bases remaining between them. The CDR3 covers 16 residues. The CDR3 DNA sequence: TGTGCCAGCAGTTTATGGGGGAGGACTCCTTCCTACGAGCAGTACTTC. Translating it yields CASSLWGRTPSYEQYF.

This clone was seen just once. This chain joins TRBV7-2 and TRBJ1-3; D might be TRBD1 (6 bases). CDR3 length: 16 residues. Looked up from germline, CDR1 is SGHTA and CDR2 is FQGNSA. V lost 3 bases to trimming and J lost 0 bases, with 12 bases between them. CDR3 loop: CASSFGQFYSGNTIYF. DNA of the CDR3: TGTGCCAGCAGCTTCGGACAGTTCTACTCTGGAAACACCATATATTTT.

As regards this clone: Different DNA sequences within this sample yield the same CDR3. The rearrangement links TRBV29-1 to TRBJ1-1; no reliable D call. The V gene lost 7 bases and the J gene lost 4 bases, with 1 base spanning the gap. The CDR3 covers 8 residues. CDR1 and CDR2 from the germline V gene are SQVTM and ANQGSEA. CDR3 residues: CSATEAFF. The CDR3 nucleotides read TGCAGCGCCACTGAAGCTTTCTTT.

V usage is TRBV28 and J usage is TRBJ1-2; perhaps TRBD1 as D (5 bases). Germline loops: CDR1 MDHEN, CDR2 SYDVKM. The V end lost 7 bases, the J end lost 1 base, and 13 bases lay between the germline ends. The CDR3 runs to 14 residues. In DNA, the CDR3 is TGTGCCAGCAAGACCGGGGCCTATAACTATGGCTACACCTTC. Translated: CASKTGAYNYGYTF.

The genes are TRBV11-2 and TRBJ1-1, with unresolved D. The CDR3 spans 17 residues. V lost 2 bases to trimming and J lost 4 bases, with 20 bases between them. Germline CDR1 is SGHAT and CDR2 is FQNNGV. CDR3 coding DNA: TGTGCCAGCAGCTTATTCCCTAGAGATAGGCGGAGCACTGAAGCTTTCTTT. It specifies CASSLFPRDRRSTEAFF.

The chain couples TRBV10-3 to TRBJ2-2, with D possibly called TRBD1 or TRBD2 (5 bases each). The V gene's germline CDR1 is ENHRY and CDR2 SYGVKD. The CDR3 has 15 amino acids. With 3 bases removed from V and 2 bases from J, the gap between germline ends came to 10 bases. CDR3 amino acids: CAISDPGANTGELFF. CDR3 bases: TGTGCCATCAGTGATCCCGGGGCCAACACCGGGGAGCTGTTTTTT.

The chain couples TRBV27 to TRBJ2-5, with D maybe TRBD1 (5 bases). The CDR3 is 15 amino acids. The germline V gene encodes CDR1 MNHEY and CDR2 SMNVEV (reference sequence). Trimming took 0 bases from V and 3 from J, leaving 11 bases between them. This chain's CDR3 is CASSLSIQGKETQYF. The DNA of the CDR3 is TGTGCCAGCAGTTTATCGATCCAGGGTAAAGAGACCCAGTACTTC.